A single T cell receptor beta chain is shown here with its context. Its matching antigen is unknown. The sample originates from a study of PD-1 blockade in mismatch repair-deficient tumors. About the research overall: Patients had 12 mismatch repair-deficient cancer types, all previously treated and progressing. General study points: Tumor-resident clones, often absent from pretreatment blood, expanded after pembrolizumab and then contracted.

All patients were mismatch repair deficient, assessed by either PCR or immunohistochemistry. Three pembrolizumab responders had their TCRs sequenced. Per the germline V gene, CDR1 is LNHDA and CDR2 is SQIVND (reference sequence). This CDR3 region has 14 residues. Germline trimming cut 7 bases from V and 8 bases from J; bases unmatched to any gene: 9. Method: immunoSEQ multiplex PCR; TCRdb's copy keeps in-frame clones and lacks some. This sample has 25,000 to 30,000 clones, with approximately 84% found just once. This receptor was obtained from an adult with mismatch repair-deficient cancer. The sample here was PBMCs, taken before pembrolizumab treatment. V is TRBV19 and J is TRBJ2-1; TRBD1 matches 9 bases. The DNA of the CDR3 is TGTGCCAGTACACGGGGACAGGGCAGCTATGAGCAGTTCTTC. It yields the protein CASTRGQGSYEQFF. The full variable domain, completed using reference TRBV19 and TRBJ2-1, is DGGITQSPKYLFRKEGQNVTLSCEQNLNHDAMYWYRQDPGQGLRLIYYSQIVNDFQKGDIAEGYSVSREKKESFPLTVTSAQKNPTAFYLCASTRGQGSYEQFFGPGTRLTVL.